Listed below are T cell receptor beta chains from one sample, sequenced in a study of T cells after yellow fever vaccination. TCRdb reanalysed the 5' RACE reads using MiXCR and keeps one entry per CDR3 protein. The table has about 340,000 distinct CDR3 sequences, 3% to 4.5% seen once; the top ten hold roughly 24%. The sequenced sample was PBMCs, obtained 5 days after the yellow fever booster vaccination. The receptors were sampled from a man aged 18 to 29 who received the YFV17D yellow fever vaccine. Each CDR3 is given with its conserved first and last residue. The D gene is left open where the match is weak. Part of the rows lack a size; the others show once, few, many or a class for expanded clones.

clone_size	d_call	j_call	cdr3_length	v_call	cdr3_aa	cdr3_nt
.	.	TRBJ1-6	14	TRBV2	CASGGRSLNSPLHF	TGTGCCAGCGGAGGCCGGAGTCTTAATTCACCCCTCCACTTT
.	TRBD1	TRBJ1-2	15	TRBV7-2	CASSFGQGSLYGYTF	TGTGCCAGCAGCTTCGGACAGGGCAGTTTGTATGGCTACACCTTC
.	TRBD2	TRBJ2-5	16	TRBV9	CASSPLVAGGQETQYF	TGTGCCAGCAGCCCGCTGGTAGCGGGGGGGCAAGAGACCCAGTACTTC
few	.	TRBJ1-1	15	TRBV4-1	CASSQSQGLNTEAFF	TGCGCCAGCAGCCAATCACAGGGTTTAAACACTGAAGCTTTCTTT
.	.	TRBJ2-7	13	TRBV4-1	CASSQGVGPEQYF	TGCGCCAGCAGCCAAGGGGTAGGGCCCGAGCAGTACTTC
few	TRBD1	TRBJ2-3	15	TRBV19	CASKVGTASTDTQYF	TGTGCCAGTAAAGTAGGGACAGCTAGCACAGATACGCAGTATTTT
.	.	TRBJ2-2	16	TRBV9	CASSVEAGFITGELFF	TGTGCCAGCAGCGTAGAGGCAGGTTTTATTACCGGGGAGCTGTTTTTT
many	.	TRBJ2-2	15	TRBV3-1	CASSHWTKQAGELFF	TGTGCCAGCAGCCACTGGACAAAGCAAGCCGGGGAGCTGTTTTTT
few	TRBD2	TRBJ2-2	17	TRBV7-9	CASSLASGGANTGELFF	TGTGCCAGCAGCTTAGCCAGCGGGGGCGCGAACACCGGGGAGCTGTTTTTT
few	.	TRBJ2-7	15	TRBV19	CASSIGRGQSYEQYF	TGTGCCAGTAGTATTGGTCGGGGTCAGTCCTACGAGCAGTACTTC
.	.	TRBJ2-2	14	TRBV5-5	CASSSPSTAGELFF	TGTGCCAGCAGCTCCCCGTCGACGGCCGGGGAGCTGTTTTTT
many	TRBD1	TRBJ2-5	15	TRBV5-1	CASSGQTGSGETQYF	TGCGCCAGCAGCGGCCAGACAGGGTCGGGGGAGACCCAGTACTTC
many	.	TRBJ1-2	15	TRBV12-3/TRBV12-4	CASRREGLKGYGYTF	TGTGCCAGCAGAAGGGAGGGGCTAAAGGGCTATGGCTACACCTTC
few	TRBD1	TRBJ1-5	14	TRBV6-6	CASSDRGEGQPQHF	TGTGCCAGCAGTGACAGGGGAGAGGGACAGCCCCAGCATTTT
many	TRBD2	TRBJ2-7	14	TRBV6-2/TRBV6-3	CASRLAGSAYEQYF	TGTGCCAGCAGGTTAGCGGGTTCGGCCTACGAGCAGTACTTC
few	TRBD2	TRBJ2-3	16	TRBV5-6	CASSPGLDSSTDTQYF	TGTGCCAGCAGCCCGGGACTAGACTCTAGCACAGATACGCAGTATTTT
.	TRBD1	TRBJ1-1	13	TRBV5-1	CASSTTGVTEAFF	TGCGCCAGCAGCACTACAGGGGTTACTGAAGCTTTCTTT
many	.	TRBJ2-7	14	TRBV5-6	CASSLWSVGFEQYF	TGTGCCAGCAGCTTGTGGTCAGTTGGGTTCGAGCAGTACTTC
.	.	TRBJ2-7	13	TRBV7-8	CASSTRVSYEQYF	TGTGCCAGCAGCACGAGGGTTTCCTACGAGCAGTACTTC
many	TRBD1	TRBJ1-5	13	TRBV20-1	CSATGGNNQPQHF	TGCAGTGCTACAGGGGGTAACAATCAGCCCCAGCATTTT
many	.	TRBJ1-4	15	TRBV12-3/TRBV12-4	CASSRTQIISEKLFF	TGTGCCAGCAGCCGTACGCAGATAATTAGCGAAAAACTGTTTTTT
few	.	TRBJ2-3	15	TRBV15	CATSRVPGRSDTQYF	TGTGCCACCAGCAGAGTCCCGGGACGGTCAGATACGCAGTATTTT
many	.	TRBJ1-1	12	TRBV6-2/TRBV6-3	CASSPALRTTFF	TGTGCCAGCAGCCCCGCTCTACGAACGACTTTCTTT
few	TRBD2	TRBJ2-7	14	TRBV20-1	CSAKGGGSSYEQYF	TGCAGTGCTAAGGGCGGGGGGAGCTCCTACGAGCAGTACTTC
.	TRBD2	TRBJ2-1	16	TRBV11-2	CASSLAGGGASNEQFF	TGTGCCAGCAGCTTAGCTGGCGGGGGGGCCTCGAATGAGCAGTTCTTC
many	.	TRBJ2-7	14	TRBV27	CASSFGADTYEQYF	TGTGCCAGCAGTTTTGGGGCAGACACCTACGAGCAGTACTTC
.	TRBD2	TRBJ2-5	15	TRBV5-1	CASSPHTGGQETQYF	TGCGCCAGCAGCCCGCACACGGGGGGACAAGAGACCCAGTACTTC
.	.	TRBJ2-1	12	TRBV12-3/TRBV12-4	CASSGLGNEQFF	TGTGCCAGCAGCGGACTGGGAAATGAGCAGTTCTTC
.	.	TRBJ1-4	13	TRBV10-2	CASKGQSNEKLFF	TGCGCCAGCAAGGGGCAGTCGAATGAAAAACTGTTTTTT
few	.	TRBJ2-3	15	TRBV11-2	CASSPDRTPGDTQYF	TGTGCCAGCAGCCCAGACAGGACGCCTGGAGATACGCAGTATTTT
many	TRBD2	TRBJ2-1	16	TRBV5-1	CASSQIAGGLGNEQFF	TGCGCCAGCAGCCAGATAGCGGGGGGGCTCGGAAATGAGCAGTTCTTC
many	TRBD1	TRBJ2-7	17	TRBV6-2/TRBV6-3	CASSYPSRSGTAYEQYF	TGTGCCAGCAGTTACCCAAGTCGTTCCGGGACAGCCTACGAGCAGTACTTC
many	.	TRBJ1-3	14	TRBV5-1	CASSFEGAGNTIYF	TGCGCCAGCAGCTTCGAAGGGGCTGGAAACACCATATATTTT
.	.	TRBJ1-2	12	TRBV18	CASSQRGDSYTF	TGTGCCAGCTCGCAAAGGGGAGATAGCTACACCTTC
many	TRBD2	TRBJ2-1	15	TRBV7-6	CASSPRGGGFLEQFF	TGTGCCAGCAGCCCGCGGGGGGGCGGTTTTCTTGAGCAGTTCTTC
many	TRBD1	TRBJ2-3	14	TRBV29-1	CSVAGQGEADTQYF	TGCAGCGTTGCAGGGCAGGGGGAAGCAGATACGCAGTATTTT
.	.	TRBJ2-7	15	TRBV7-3	CASSLWPGPAYEQYF	TGTGCCAGCAGCTTGTGGCCGGGACCCGCCTACGAGCAGTACTTC
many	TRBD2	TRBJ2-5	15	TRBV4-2	CASSLVGGAQETQYF	TGTGCCAGCAGTCTCGTCGGGGGGGCGCAAGAGACCCAGTACTTC
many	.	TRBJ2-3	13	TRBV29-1	CSGGGRLTDTQYF	TGCAGCGGCGGAGGGAGACTCACAGATACGCAGTATTTT
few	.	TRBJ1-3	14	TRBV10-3	CAISWTASGNTIYF	TGTGCCATCAGTTGGACAGCATCTGGAAACACCATATATTTT
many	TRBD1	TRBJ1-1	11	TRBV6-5	CASSSGTGVFF	TGTGCCAGCAGTTCCGGGACAGGGGTTTTCTTT
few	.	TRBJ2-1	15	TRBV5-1	CASSPLGGHYNEQFF	TGCGCCAGCAGCCCCCTAGGGGGACACTACAATGAGCAGTTCTTC
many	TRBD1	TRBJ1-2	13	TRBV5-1	CASSSGGGDGYTF	TGCGCCAGCAGCTCAGGGGGTGGTGACGGCTACACCTTC
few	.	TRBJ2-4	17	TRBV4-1	CASSRGSIPLAKNIQYF	TGCGCCAGCAGTCGTGGGTCGATTCCGCTAGCCAAAAACATTCAGTACTTC
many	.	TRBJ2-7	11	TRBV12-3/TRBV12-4	CASKMGKKQYF	TGTGCCAGCAAGATGGGTAAAAAGCAGTACTTC
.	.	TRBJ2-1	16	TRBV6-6	CASSYPPRVLYNEQFF	TGTGCCAGCAGTTACCCCCCCAGGGTTCTTTACAATGAGCAGTTCTTC
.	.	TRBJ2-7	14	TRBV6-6	CASRLTGGGYEQYF	TGTGCCAGCAGATTAACAGGGGGGGGCTACGAGCAGTACTTC
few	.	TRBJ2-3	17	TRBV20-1	CSARAARLVALTDTQYF	TGCAGTGCTAGAGCGGCCCGACTAGTAGCCCTCACAGATACGCAGTATTTT
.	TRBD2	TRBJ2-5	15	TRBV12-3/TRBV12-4	CASSTQTSGGLTQYF	TGTGCCAGCAGTACCCAGACTAGCGGGGGCCTGACCCAGTACTTC
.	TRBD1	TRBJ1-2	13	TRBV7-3	CASSSQTGQGYTF	TGTGCCAGCAGCTCCCAGACAGGGCAGGGCTACACCTTC
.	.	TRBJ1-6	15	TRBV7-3	CASSSTGLSDSPLHF	TGTGCCAGCAGCTCAACAGGGTTGTCGGATTCACCCCTCCACTTT
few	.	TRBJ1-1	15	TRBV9	CASSPQSSVNTEAFF	TGTGCCAGCAGCCCCCAGAGTTCGGTGAACACTGAAGCTTTCTTT
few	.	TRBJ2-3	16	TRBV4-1	CASSPKTSRETDTQYF	TGCGCCAGCAGCCCCAAGACCTCAAGGGAGACAGATACGCAGTATTTT